Included here is one T cell receptor beta chain sequence, with context. Its antigen remains undetermined. There are no base qualities to consult, and no much larger clone falls within one base. This sample was included in a study of blood T cell repertoires in COVID-19 (dated by TCRdb to 2018 to 2021). In the study overall: The collaborator samples originated in the United States, Italy and Spain and spanned the acute and convalescent phases of COVID-19. The prospective study material was composed of cDNA or gDNA derived from T cells, B-cell-depleted T cells, or PBMCs. Subjects who had been exposed to COVID-19, were actively infected with it, or had recovered from it provided the deeply sampled blood TCRbeta repertoires that made up the dataset. The repertoires were released in a freely available public database intended as a resource for research on the immune response to SARS-CoV-2. Samples came from the ongoing ImmuneRACE study (first 160 participants) plus 1,254 subjects from 6 global collaborators. Nearly every sample came with metadata listing a de-identified subject ID, COVID-19 status, age in years and sex. Where HLA class I and class II types were available, the types were taken from metadata supplied by the sample provider, not from assay-based typing. Beyond this particular receptor, the publication reports: Clinical and demographic metadata were provided uncurated, with the amount varying by source and participant.

TCRbeta CDR3 regions were amplified from genomic DNA using the immunoSEQ Assay, a bias-controlled multiplex PCR. The source study handled its data this way. The number of nucleated cells in each sample was estimated by amplification of reference gene primers within the assay. To quantify the absolute abundance of each unique TCRbeta CDR3 rearrangement, sequence reads were collapsed and filtered. Productive Simpson clonality was computed per sample as the square root of Simpson's diversity index over productive rearrangements. The immuneACCESS repertoire file appears here via TCRdb, limited to in-frame rearrangements. These files lack a portion of the clones; in checked studies, under half of the deficit traces to unresolved V genes, and the cause of the others is not known. That table furnishes V, J and clone size, whereas the DNA furnished D and trimming. A total of some 73,000 clones appear in this sample, more than 60% of them only once. In total, the top ten clones hold 22% of the sample.

The CDR3 spans 14 residues, from the cysteine through the phenylalanine. Of all the DNA, just the CDR3 is kept, 42 bases in frame from base 1. According to the germline V gene, CDR1 reads MDHEN and CDR2 reads SYDVKM. Trimming costs V 5 bases and J 3 bases, and their ends lie 14 bases apart. Collaborating institutions collected whole blood in K2EDTA tubes following their own protocols. Collaborator samples were shipped for TCRbeta analysis as frozen whole blood, isolated PBMCs, or DNA extracted from either sample type. The chain employs TRBV28 and TRBJ2-7; perhaps TRBD1 is the D gene, with 5 bases matching. Material: peripheral blood. The TCR comes from a man aged 60 to 75 with acute or convalescent COVID-19. The CDR3 amino acid sequence is: CASSPAGHLYEQYF. The DNA sequence reads TGTGCCAGCAGTCCAGCAGGACACCTCTACGAGCAGTACTTC.